This T cell receptor (beta chain) originates from a study of control samples from healthy donors and cancer patients. The CDR3 consists of 13 residues. V was cut by 4 bases and J by 5 bases, with 9 bases left in between. Per germline, CDR1 LGHDT and CDR2 YNNKEL (reference sequence). Sequencing was performed with immunoSEQ multiplex PCR; in TCRdb, only in-frame clones are kept and a portion is missing. The sample consists of 29,000 or so clones, about 85% of them appearing once. This chain uses TRBV3-1 (or the pseudogene TRBV3-2) with TRBJ2-1; D is ambiguous. This TCR derives from a female donor with melanoma. Sample: formalin-fixed, paraffin-embedded tissue. CDR3: CASSLSLDNEQFF. CDR3 in DNA: TGTGCCAGCAGCCTATCCTTAGACAATGAGCAGTTCTTC.